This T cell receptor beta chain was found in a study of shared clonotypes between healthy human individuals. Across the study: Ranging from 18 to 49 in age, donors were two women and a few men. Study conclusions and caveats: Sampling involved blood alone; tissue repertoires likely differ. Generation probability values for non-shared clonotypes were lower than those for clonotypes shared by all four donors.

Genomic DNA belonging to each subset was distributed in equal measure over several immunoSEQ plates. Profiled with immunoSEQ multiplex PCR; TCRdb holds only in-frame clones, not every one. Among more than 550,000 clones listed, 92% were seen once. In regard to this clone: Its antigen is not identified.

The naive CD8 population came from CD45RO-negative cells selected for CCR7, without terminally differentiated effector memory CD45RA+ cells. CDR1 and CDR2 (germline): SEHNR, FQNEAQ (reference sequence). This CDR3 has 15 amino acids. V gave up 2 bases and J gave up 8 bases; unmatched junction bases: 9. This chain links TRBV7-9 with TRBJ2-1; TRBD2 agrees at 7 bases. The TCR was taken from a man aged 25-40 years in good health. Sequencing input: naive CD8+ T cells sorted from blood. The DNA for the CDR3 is TGTGCCAGCAGCTTATCAGGACTAGTTGGGGATGAGCAGTTCTTC. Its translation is CASSLSGLVGDEQFF. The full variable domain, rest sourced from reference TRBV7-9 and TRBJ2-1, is DTGVSQNPRHKITKRGQNVTFRCDPISEHNRLYWYRQTLGQGPEFLTYFQNEAQLEKSRLLSDRFSAERPKGSFSTLEIQRTEQGDSAMYLCASSLSGLVGDEQFFGPGTRLTVL.